The 5 T cell receptor beta chains given below trace back to one sample, sequenced in a study of vaccination and CD4 T cells after COVID-19. Treatment indicated: approximately 11-day PBMC culture with coronavirus spike peptide pools or control peptides (ViraFEST assay). Sequencing of cultured CD4+ T cell DNA used the Oncomine TCR Beta short-read assay. TCRdb independently ran MiXCR on the PCR reads; one entry per CDR3 protein. The table records about 12,000 distinct CDR3 sequences, about 48% of them present only once. These TCRs' antigens remain unknown. What was sequenced was CD4+ T cells from blood, cultured in vitro. The source of these receptors is a human donor who had recovered from COVID-19.

A few counts support this clonotype. The chain joins TRBV11-2 to TRBJ2-5; D is uncertain. Germline CDR1 reads SGHAT; CDR2 reads FQNNGV. Deletions cut 1 base from V and 5 bases from J, with 8 bases between. The CDR3 runs to 13 residues. In DNA form, the CDR3 reads TGTGCCAGCAGCTTAGGCGGTGGGGAGACCCAGTACTTC. This gives the protein CASSLGGGETQYF.

The V gene is TRBV27, the J gene TRBJ1-6, with D possibly matching TRBD1 (6 bases). This CDR3 contains 14 residues. CDR1 and CDR2 (germline): MNHEY, SMNVEV (reference sequence). V was clipped by 6 bases and J by 10 bases, with 16 bases between them. In nucleotides, the CDR3 is TGTGCCAGCAGACCCACAGGGAAAGGCTCACCCCTCCACTTT. Its translation: CASRPTGKGSPLHF.

By share, this clonotype ranks as medium-sized. The rearrangement uses TRBV7-2 and TRBJ2-7; perhaps D is TRBD1 or TRBD2 (5 bases each). The CDR3 is 15 amino acids. In germline, CDR1 is SGHTA, CDR2 FQGNSA. Trimming removed 4 bases from V and 4 bases from J, with 17 bases in between. The CDR3 bases are TGTGCCAGCAGCTCAAGAGCCGGGGCAGGATACGAGCAGTACTTC. Protein sequence: CASSSRAGAGYEQYF.

This rearrangement joins TRBV7-2 to TRBJ2-3; TRBD2 agrees at 7 bases. CDR3 length: 15 amino acids. Germline V gives CDR1 SGHTA, CDR2 FQGNSA. Germline trimming cut 5 bases from V and 0 bases from J; bases unmatched to any gene: 5. This CDR3 is CASSPIGGSTDTQYF. CDR3 nucleotide sequence: TGTGCCAGCAGCCCAATCGGGGGGAGCACAGATACGCAGTATTTT. The whole variable domain, remainder taken from reference TRBV7-2 and TRBJ2-3, is GAGVSQSPSNKVTEKGKDVELRCDPISGHTALYWYRQSLGQGLEFLIYFQGNSAPDKSGLPSDRFSAERTGGSVSTLTIQRTQQEDSAVYLCASSPIGGSTDTQYFGPGTRLTVL.

V and J are TRBV24-1 and TRBJ2-3; D remains ambiguous. V lost 0 bases, J lost 2 bases, and 11 bases lay in between. The germline gives CDR1 KGHDR, CDR2 SFDVKD. The CDR3 is made up of 16 amino acids. In DNA form, the CDR3 reads TGTGCCACCAGTGATTTGCAATGCGATTCCACAGATACGCAGTATTTT. It encodes CATSDLQCDSTDTQYF.